Included here is one T cell receptor (beta chain) sequence, with context. What it recognizes is unknown. The data are from a study of CD8 T cells in Susac syndrome. Broader study findings: A relatively small number of individuals underwent TCR sequencing and HLA analysis.

Negative magnetic isolation gave CD8+ and CD4+ cells; FACS enriched CD8+ TEMRA. The germline CDR1 and CDR2 sequences are SEHNR and FQNEAQ (reference sequence). Trimming stripped 3 bases from V and 4 bases from J, with 9 bases between. CDR3 length: 13 residues. RNA amounts of roughly 0.5 to 1 ug underwent reverse transcription with random hexamers. The authors amplified TCR beta CDR3 across 54 Vbeta and 13 Jbeta using immunoSEQ multiplex PCR. TCRdb passed the immunoSEQ multiplex PCR reads through MiXCR, listing each CDR3 protein once. Of approximately 210,000 distinct CDR3 sequences in the sample, about 95% were seen once.

This sequence was found in a human donor with Susac syndrome. V and J are TRBV7-9 and TRBJ1-1; unclear D gene. The sequencing sample was made of CD4+ T cells from PBMCs. The CDR3: CASSLRDFTEAFF. DNA of the CDR3: TGTGCCAGCAGCTTGCGTGATTTCACTGAAGCTTTCTTT.